There are a few counts of the clone carrying this T cell receptor beta chain. Its antigen is currently unknown. The data were obtained in a study of T cell repertoires in cytomegalovirus infection. Study details: Public TCR beta signatures marked donors with CMV infection and the matching HLA.

Study findings and constraints: HLA-C-restricted TCR beta clonotypes specific for CMV led the ex vivo response.

TCRdb re-derived calls from the reads in MiXCR, one entry per CDR3 protein. Among some 150,000 distinct CDR3 sequences listed, approximately 30% were seen once. CDR3 length: 15 residues. Germline V gene lookup returns CDR1 SNHLY and CDR2 FYNNEI. V dropped 7 bases and J dropped 2; count of bases not matched to a gene: 10. This TCR was recovered from a human donor in good health (CMV status not recorded). Some clones in this sample may be carry-over from other donors' samples. The gene calls are TRBV2 and TRBJ2-7; 8 bases match TRBD1. Sequenced here: CD8+ T cells from cultured PBMCs, sampled from culture after CMV antigen stimulation. CDR3 in amino acids: CASTQSGQVTYEQYF. As DNA, the CDR3 is TGTGCCAGCACTCAATCGGGACAGGTCACCTACGAGCAGTACTTC.